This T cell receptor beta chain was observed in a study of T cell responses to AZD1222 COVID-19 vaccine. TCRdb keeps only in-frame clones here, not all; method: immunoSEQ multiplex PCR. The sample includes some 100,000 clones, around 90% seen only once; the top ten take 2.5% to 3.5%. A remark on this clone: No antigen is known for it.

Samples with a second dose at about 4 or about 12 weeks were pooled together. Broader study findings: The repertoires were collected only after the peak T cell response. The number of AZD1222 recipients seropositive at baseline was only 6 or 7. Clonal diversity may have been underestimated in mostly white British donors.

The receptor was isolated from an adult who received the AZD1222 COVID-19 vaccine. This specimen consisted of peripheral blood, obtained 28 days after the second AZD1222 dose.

The CDR3 nucleotides read TGTGCCAGTAGTCAGAGACCGGGACTAATGAACAATGAGCAGTTCTTC. Its protein product is CASSQRPGLMNNEQFF. The chain carries TRBV19 and TRBJ2-1, with 7 bases matching TRBD2. Germline V gene lookup returns CDR1 LNHDA and CDR2 SQIVND (reference sequence). The CDR3 extends over 16 amino acids. J was trimmed by 5 bases and V by 5 bases; bases with no gene match: 12.